This is a list of T cell receptor beta chains from one sample in a study of T cell repertoires in cytomegalovirus infection. TCRdb re-called the reads with MiXCR, one entry per CDR3 protein. The profile shows about 490,000 distinct CDR3 sequences, over 9% of them singletons. Sequenced: PBMCs. The receptors come from a human donor in good health (CMV status not recorded). Some clones in this sample may be carry-over from other donors' samples. CDR3s include the opening cysteine and the closing phenylalanine or tryptophan. The order of the fields is V gene, clone size, CDR3 protein. Only part of the rows carry a size: once, few, many, or a class if the clone is expanded.

v_gene: TRBV30; abundance: many; CDR3aa: CAWTRQMNTEAFF
v_gene: TRBV20-1; abundance: -; CDR3aa: CSARAARTGRYTF
v_gene: TRBV15; abundance: few; CDR3aa: CATSRDGVSGGFYNEQFF
v_gene: TRBV2; abundance: many; CDR3aa: CASSGPRGYEQYF
v_gene: TRBV5-4; abundance: many; CDR3aa: CASSFPGENIQYF
v_gene: TRBV9; abundance: -; CDR3aa: CASTKGGLNSGNTIYF
v_gene: TRBV28; abundance: -; CDR3aa: CASSPRGRTDTQYF
v_gene: TRBV5-1; abundance: -; CDR3aa: CASSVLTGTRGKETQYF
v_gene: TRBV12-5; abundance: few; CDR3aa: CASGLGQGVRAGELFF
v_gene: TRBV4-2; abundance: many; CDR3aa: CASSQGLVDTQYF
v_gene: TRBV3-1; abundance: -; CDR3aa: CASSQDVAGGYTF
v_gene: TRBV19; abundance: many; CDR3aa: CASRPWAATNEKLFF
v_gene: TRBV19; abundance: few; CDR3aa: CASTDGGEADTQYF
v_gene: TRBV12-3/TRBV12-4; abundance: many; CDR3aa: CASSPWNTEAFF
v_gene: TRBV28; abundance: -; CDR3aa: CASSLKDRLDGANVLTF
v_gene: TRBV18; abundance: -; CDR3aa: CASSPSTGDYTF
v_gene: TRBV2; abundance: once; CDR3aa: CASSETPPDRTNTGELFF
v_gene: TRBV24-1; abundance: many; CDR3aa: CATSERGESNYGYTF
v_gene: TRBV6-5; abundance: many; CDR3aa: CASSYSGTGTDTQYF
v_gene: TRBV5-1; abundance: many; CDR3aa: CASTLVGGTDEAFF
v_gene: TRBV12-3/TRBV12-4; abundance: many; CDR3aa: CASSFGQQGRPGVFF
v_gene: TRBV14; abundance: -; CDR3aa: CASSPQAGQPQHF
v_gene: TRBV5-1; abundance: many; CDR3aa: CASSLGGDGNTIYF
v_gene: TRBV25-1; abundance: many; CDR3aa: CASSEYSREQPQHF
v_gene: TRBV7-8; abundance: many; CDR3aa: CASSLAFNGGLNSPLHF
v_gene: TRBV5-8; abundance: many; CDR3aa: CASSLLLAGVGTQYF
v_gene: TRBV6-1; abundance: many; CDR3aa: CASSRRRVEDNEQFF
v_gene: TRBV7-9; abundance: few; CDR3aa: CASSSSGRAYEQYF
v_gene: TRBV2; abundance: -; CDR3aa: CASIRGVEKNTEAFF
v_gene: TRBV5-1; abundance: once; CDR3aa: CASSLVQGPAKLFF
v_gene: TRBV18; abundance: many; CDR3aa: CASSQAGLSSYEQYF
v_gene: TRBV6-5; abundance: many; CDR3aa: CASSLTGTGGGTEAFF
v_gene: TRBV20-1; abundance: many; CDR3aa: CSARDASGGAVNEQFF
v_gene: TRBV7-2; abundance: many; CDR3aa: CASSLAGTTGGYTF
v_gene: TRBV9; abundance: -; CDR3aa: CASSVTPGASTGELFF
v_gene: TRBV20-1; abundance: many; CDR3aa: CSAALAGDNEQFF
v_gene: TRBV6-6; abundance: -; CDR3aa: CASSYLKSDSPYEQYF
v_gene: TRBV2; abundance: many; CDR3aa: CASSGWDRDGYTF
v_gene: TRBV3-1; abundance: -; CDR3aa: CASSQGLQGEAFF
v_gene: TRBV2; abundance: many; CDR3aa: CASDGVYGYTF
v_gene: TRBV12-3/TRBV12-4; abundance: many; CDR3aa: CASSPQGAGEKLFF
v_gene: TRBV5-8; abundance: -; CDR3aa: CASNRLRDTQYF
v_gene: TRBV27; abundance: many; CDR3aa: CASRRGSNTEAFF
v_gene: TRBV7-2; abundance: many; CDR3aa: CASSPRDAYEQYF
v_gene: TRBV10-3; abundance: many; CDR3aa: CAISGARDYNEQFF
v_gene: TRBV19; abundance: few; CDR3aa: CASTPGLAYGYTF
v_gene: TRBV10-3; abundance: many; CDR3aa: CAISESWDGAYEQYF
v_gene: TRBV20-1; abundance: few; CDR3aa: CSASLGGADGELFF
v_gene: TRBV20-1; abundance: many; CDR3aa: CSARETREETQYF
v_gene: TRBV7-9; abundance: many; CDR3aa: CASSYRQGAIYNEQFF
v_gene: TRBV7-2; abundance: medium-sized; CDR3aa: CASSLVRTENTGELFF
v_gene: TRBV12-3/TRBV12-4; abundance: many; CDR3aa: CASSLVGSGTEAFF
v_gene: TRBV2; abundance: few; CDR3aa: CASSEGLGDTQYF
v_gene: TRBV7-6; abundance: many; CDR3aa: CASRQGGRRGGNEQFF
v_gene: TRBV29-1; abundance: many; CDR3aa: CSVDWRQGKETQYF
v_gene: TRBV7-8; abundance: many; CDR3aa: CASSPDGQGPDTQYF
v_gene: TRBV7-3; abundance: many; CDR3aa: CASSFSRGGMSEQFF
v_gene: TRBV24-1; abundance: many; CDR3aa: CATSDSTSGATDTQYF
v_gene: TRBV5-1; abundance: few; CDR3aa: CASSLGGGYSPLHF
v_gene: TRBV20-1; abundance: few; CDR3aa: CSARDRDYSNQPQHF